This record looks at one TCR beta chain sequence and its context. Repertoires were generated with immunoSEQ multiplex PCR, while TCRdb's copy carries only in-frame clones and drops some. The sample consists of just over 9,000 clones, 80% to 90% of them appearing once. This entry belongs to a study of immune evolution from preneoplasia to lung adenocarcinoma. The germline V gene has CDR1 SGHKS and CDR2 YYEKEE (reference sequence). Losses at the gene ends were 3 bases for V and 1 base for J; bases not matched to a gene: 10. The CDR3 is made up of 17 amino acids. Nucleic acids came from premalignant or tumor cells enriched by macro-dissection.

This receptor was obtained from a person aged 65 to 85 with lung adenocarcinoma. The V call is TRBV5-5, the J call TRBJ1-1; TRBD1 matches 9 bases. What was sequenced was FFPE lung adenocarcinoma in situ tissue. This CDR3 reads CASSSYRDRASNTEAFF. The CDR3 DNA sequence: TGTGCCAGCAGCTCCTACCGGGACAGGGCGTCGAACACTGAAGCTTTCTTT.